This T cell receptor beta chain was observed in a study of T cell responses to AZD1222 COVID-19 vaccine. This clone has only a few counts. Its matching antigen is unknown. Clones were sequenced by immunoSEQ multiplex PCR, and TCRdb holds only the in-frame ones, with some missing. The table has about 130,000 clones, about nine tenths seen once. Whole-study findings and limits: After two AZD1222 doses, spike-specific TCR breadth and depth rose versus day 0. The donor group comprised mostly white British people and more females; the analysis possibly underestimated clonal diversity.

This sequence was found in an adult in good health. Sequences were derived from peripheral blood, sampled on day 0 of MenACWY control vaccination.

Written as DNA, the CDR3 is TGTGCCAGCAGTCTATTTGGGACTAGCGGGATCTACGAGCAGTACTTC. Protein sequence: CASSLFGTSGIYEQYF. The chain employs TRBV27 and TRBJ2-7; 13 nucleotides line up with TRBD2. J lost 3 bases, V lost 5 bases, and 7 bases had no gene match. The CDR3 covers 16 residues. The germline V gene has CDR1 MNHEY and CDR2 SMNVEV (reference sequence).